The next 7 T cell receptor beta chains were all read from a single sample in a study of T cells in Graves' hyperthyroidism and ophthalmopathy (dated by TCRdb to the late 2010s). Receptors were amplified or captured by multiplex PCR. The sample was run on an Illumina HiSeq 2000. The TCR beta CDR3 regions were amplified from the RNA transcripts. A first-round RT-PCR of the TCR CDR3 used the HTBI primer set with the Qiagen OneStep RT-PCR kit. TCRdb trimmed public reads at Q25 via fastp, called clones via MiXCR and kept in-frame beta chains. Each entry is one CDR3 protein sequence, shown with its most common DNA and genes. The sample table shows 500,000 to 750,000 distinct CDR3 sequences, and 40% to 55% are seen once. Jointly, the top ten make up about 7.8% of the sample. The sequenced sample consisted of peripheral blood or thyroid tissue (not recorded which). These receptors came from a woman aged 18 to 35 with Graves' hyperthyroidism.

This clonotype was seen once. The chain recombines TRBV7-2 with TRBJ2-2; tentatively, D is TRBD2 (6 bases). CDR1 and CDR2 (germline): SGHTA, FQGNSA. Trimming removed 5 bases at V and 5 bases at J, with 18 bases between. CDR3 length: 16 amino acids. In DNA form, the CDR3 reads TGTGCCAGCAGCATGGGTTCGGGAGTTCGGACCGGGGAGCTGTTTTTT. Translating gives CASSMGSGVRTGELFF. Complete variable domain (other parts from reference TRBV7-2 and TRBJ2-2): GAGVSQSPSNKVTEKGKDVELRCDPISGHTALYWYRQSLGQGLEFLIYFQGNSAPDKSGLPSDRFSAERTGGSVSTLTIQRTQQEDSAVYLCASSMGSGVRTGELFFGEGSRLTVL.

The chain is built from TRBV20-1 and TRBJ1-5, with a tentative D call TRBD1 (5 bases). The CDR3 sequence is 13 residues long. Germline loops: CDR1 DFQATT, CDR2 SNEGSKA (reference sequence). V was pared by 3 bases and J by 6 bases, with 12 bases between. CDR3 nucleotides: TGCAGTGCTAGTGGGGCCAGGGCTCAGCCCCAGCATTTT. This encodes CSASGARAQPQHF.

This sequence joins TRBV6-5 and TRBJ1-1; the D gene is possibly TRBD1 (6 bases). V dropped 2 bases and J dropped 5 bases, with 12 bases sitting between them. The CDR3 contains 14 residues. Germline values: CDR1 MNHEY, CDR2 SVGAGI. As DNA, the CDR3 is TGTGCCAGCAGTTACCAGGGGATTATGACTGAAGCTTTCTTT. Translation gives CASSYQGIMTEAFF.

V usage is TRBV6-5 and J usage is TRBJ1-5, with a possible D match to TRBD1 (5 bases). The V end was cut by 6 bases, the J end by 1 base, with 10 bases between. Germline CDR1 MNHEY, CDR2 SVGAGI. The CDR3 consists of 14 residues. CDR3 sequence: CASSDGDSNQPQHF. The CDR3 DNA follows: TGTGCCAGCAGCGACGGGGACAGCAATCAGCCCCAGCATTTT.

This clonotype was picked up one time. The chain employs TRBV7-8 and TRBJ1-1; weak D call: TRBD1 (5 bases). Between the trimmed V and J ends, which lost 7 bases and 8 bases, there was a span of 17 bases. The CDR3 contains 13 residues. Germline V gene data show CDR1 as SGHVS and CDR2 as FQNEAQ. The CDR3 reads CASTSQGDEEAFF. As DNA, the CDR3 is TGTGCCAGCACCTCCCAGGGCGACGAGGAAGCTTTCTTT.

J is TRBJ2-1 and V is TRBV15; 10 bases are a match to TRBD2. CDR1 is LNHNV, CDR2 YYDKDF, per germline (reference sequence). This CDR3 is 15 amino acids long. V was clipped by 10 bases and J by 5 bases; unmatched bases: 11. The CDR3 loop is CASTRQREGHNEQFF. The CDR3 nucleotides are TGTGCCAGCACACGACAGCGGGAGGGGCACAATGAGCAGTTCTTC.

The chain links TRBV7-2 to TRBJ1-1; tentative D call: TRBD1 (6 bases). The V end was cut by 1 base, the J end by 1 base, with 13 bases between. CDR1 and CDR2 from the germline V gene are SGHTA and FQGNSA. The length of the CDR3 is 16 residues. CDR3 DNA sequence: TGTGCCAGCAGCTTAGTCGGGGCGGGACAGAACACTGAAGCTTTCTTT. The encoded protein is CASSLVGAGQNTEAFF. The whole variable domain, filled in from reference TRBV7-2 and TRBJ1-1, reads GAGVSQSPSNKVTEKGKDVELRCDPISGHTALYWYRQSLGQGLEFLIYFQGNSAPDKSGLPSDRFSAERTGGSVSTLTIQRTQQEDSAVYLCASSLVGAGQNTEAFFGQGTRLTVV.